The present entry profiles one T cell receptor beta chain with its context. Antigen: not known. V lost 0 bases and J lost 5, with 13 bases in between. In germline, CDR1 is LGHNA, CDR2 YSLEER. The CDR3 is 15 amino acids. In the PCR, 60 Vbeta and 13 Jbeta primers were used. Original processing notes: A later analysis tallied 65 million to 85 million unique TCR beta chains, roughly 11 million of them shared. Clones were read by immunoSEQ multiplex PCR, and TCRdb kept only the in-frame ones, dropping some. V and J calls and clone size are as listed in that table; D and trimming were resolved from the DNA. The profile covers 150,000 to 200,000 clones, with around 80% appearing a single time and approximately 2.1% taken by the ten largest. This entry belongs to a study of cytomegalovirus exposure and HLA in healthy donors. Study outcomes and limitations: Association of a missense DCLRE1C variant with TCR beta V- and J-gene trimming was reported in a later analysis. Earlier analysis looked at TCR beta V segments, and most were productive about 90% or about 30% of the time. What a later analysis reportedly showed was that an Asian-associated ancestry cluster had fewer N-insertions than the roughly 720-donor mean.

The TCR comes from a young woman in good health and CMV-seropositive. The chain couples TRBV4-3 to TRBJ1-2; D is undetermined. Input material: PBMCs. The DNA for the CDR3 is TGCGCCAGCAGCCAAGATTCGAACAGTCAGTATGGCTACACCTTC. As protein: CASSQDSNSQYGYTF.